This T cell receptor beta chain appears in the sequencing data of a study of shared clonotypes between healthy human individuals. Generated by immunoSEQ multiplex PCR, the TCRdb table keeps only in-frame clones and is missing some. The table has about 2 million clones, roughly 95% seen once. Germline lookup yields CDR1 MDHEN and CDR2 SYDVKM. This CDR3 comprises 15 residues. With V trimmed by 4 bases and J by 2 bases, 4 bases remained unmatched. The chain joins TRBV28 to TRBJ2-7; 11 bases agree with TRBD1. The sequence derives from a man in his late teens or twenties in good health. The sequenced sample was naive CD4+ T cells sorted from blood. Documented subset: CD45RA+ positively selected. CDR3 loop: CASSSGQGVPYEQYF. CDR3 nucleotide sequence: TGTGCCAGCAGTTCGGGACAGGGGGTGCCCTACGAGCAGTACTTC. Full variable domain (rest looked up from reference TRBV28 and TRBJ2-7): DVKVTQSSRYLVKRTGEKVFLECVQDMDHENMFWYRQDPGLGLRLIYFSYDVKMKEKGDIPEGYSVSREKKERFSLILESASTNQTSMYLCASSSGQGVPYEQYFGPGTRLTVT.